The source of this TCR beta chain is a study of blood T cell repertoires in COVID-19. Study as a whole: Sample material is recorded as cDNA or gDNA derived from T cells, B-cell-depleted T cells, or PBMCs.

TCRdb's copy holds only in-frame clones and misses some; the assay was immunoSEQ multiplex PCR. This table holds approximately 99,000 clones, about 83% found once. The CDR3 is 13 amino acids. Trimming took 3 bases from V and 6 from J, leaving 11 bases between them. The germline gives CDR1 KGHSH, CDR2 LQKENI. Sequenced input: peripheral blood. The TCR comes from a woman in her 70s with acute or convalescent COVID-19. The chain links TRBV18 to TRBJ1-1; D not certain. The CDR3 DNA reads as TGTGCCAGCTCACCTATCTATCGGTCTGAAGCTTTCTTT. Residues: CASSPIYRSEAFF.